This T cell receptor (beta chain) was sequenced in a study of beta chain features in type 1 diabetes. In the study overall: Age and gender were similar between patients and healthy donors, as were cell yields. About 110,000,000 sorted cells were examined across all samples. Notes on the study in general: High-TCR-expressing cells could be over-represented by cDNA sequencing. Across all four CD4+ subsets, people with type 1 diabetes showed modestly shorter TCRB CDR3s.

Germline assignment: CDR1 MNHEY and CDR2 SVGAGI. The CDR3 contains 16 residues. The trim removed 3 bases at V and 1 base at J, leaving 3 bases unmatched. The sequenced template was cDNA made from the entire isolated RNA. Data came from immunoSEQ multiplex PCR; TCRdb stores just in-frame clones and leaves some out. The sample lists about 26,000 clones, roughly half occurring once. This clone was picked up one time. Its specificity is unknown. V gene TRBV6-5 combines with J gene TRBJ2-3; 11 bases match TRBD2. This sequence originates from a young man with type 1 diabetes. The sample was stem cell memory CD4+ T cells from blood. CDR3 sequence: CASSYQGLAGTDTQYF. The DNA of the CDR3 is TGTGCCAGCAGTTATCAGGGACTAGCGGGCACAGATACGCAGTATTTT.